These 19 T cell receptor beta chains share one sample of origin, sequenced in a study of shared T cell receptors in the human thymus. This table comes from immunoSEQ multiplex PCR, and its TCRdb copy is limited to in-frame clones, with some not included. The sample shows some 700,000 clones, approximately 83% of them seen only once. The data also belong to a second study, concerning human thymus T cells.

The sample consisted of thymocytes. All receptors come from a girl in the first two years of life with a congenital heart defect.

J is TRBJ2-3 and V is TRBV15; 10 bases line up with TRBD2. CDR1 is LNHNV, CDR2 YYDKDF, per germline (reference sequence). CDR3 length: 16 amino acids. V was clipped by 3 bases and J by 1 base; unmatched bases: 4. The CDR3 DNA reads as TGTGCCACCAGCAGTGCCGGGACTAGCGGCACAGATACGCAGTATTTT. Protein sequence: CATSSAGTSGTDTQYF.

This chain links TRBV7-2 with TRBJ2-7; D may be TRBD1 (6 bases). This CDR3 has 15 residues. The germline V gene has CDR1 SGHTA and CDR2 FQGNSA. With 4 bases removed from V and 0 bases from J, the gap between germline ends came to 13 bases. The CDR3 sequence: CASSYHRVSSYEQYF. CDR3 DNA: TGTGCCAGCAGCTACCACAGGGTTAGCTCCTACGAGCAGTACTTC.

V usage is TRBV12-5 and J usage is TRBJ1-2, with TRBD1 identical over 8 bases. Germline V gene lookup returns CDR1 LGHNT and CDR2 FRNRAP. Losses at the gene ends were 2 bases for V and 2 bases for J; bases not matched to a gene: 13. The CDR3 extends over 18 amino acids. In DNA, the CDR3 is TGTGCTAGTGGTTTGCCACACGCCTCAGGGGGCGAAAACTATGGCTACACCTTC. The encoded protein is CASGLPHASGGENYGYTF.

This chain connects TRBV2 to TRBJ2-1, with 13 bases that match TRBD2. Germline V lookup: CDR1 SNHLY, CDR2 FYNNEI. The CDR3 contains 18 residues. The trim removed 4 bases at V and 0 bases at J, leaving 6 bases unmatched. The CDR3 sequence: CASSVRLAGGTSYNEQFF. CDR3 coding DNA: TGTGCCAGCAGTGTGAGACTAGCGGGGGGAACCTCCTACAATGAGCAGTTCTTC. The full variable domain, its missing parts supplied by reference TRBV2 and TRBJ2-1, is EPEVTQTPSHQVTQMGQEVILRCVPISNHLYFYWYRQILGQKVEFLVSFYNNEISEKSEIFDDQFSVERPDGSNFTLKIRSTKLEDSAMYFCASSVRLAGGTSYNEQFFGPGTRLTVL.

This sequence joins TRBV19 and TRBJ2-2; 9 bases fit TRBD1. Germline lookup yields CDR1 LNHDA and CDR2 SQIVND (reference sequence). The CDR3 totals 18 residues. With 0 bases clipped from V and 3 bases from J, the junction kept 8 bases outside the gene matches. CDR3 protein: CASSIDSRDREDTGELFF. The CDR3 nucleotides are TGTGCCAGTAGTATAGATTCCCGGGACAGGGAGGACACCGGGGAGCTGTTTTTT. Complete variable domain (other parts from reference TRBV19 and TRBJ2-2): DGGITQSPKYLFRKEGQNVTLSCEQNLNHDAMYWYRQDPGQGLRLIYYSQIVNDFQKGDIAEGYSVSREKKESFPLTVTSAQKNPTAFYLCASSIDSRDREDTGELFFGEGSRLTVL.

This clone turned up a few times. This chain links TRBV7-9 with TRBJ2-5; 8 bases are shared with TRBD2. The CDR3 sequence is 16 residues long. The trim removed 5 bases at V and 3 bases at J, leaving 11 bases unmatched. Germline values: CDR1 SEHNR, CDR2 FQNEAQ (reference sequence). This chain's CDR3 is CASSQKRGPAEETQYF. As DNA, the CDR3 is TGTGCCAGCAGCCAAAAGCGGGGGCCCGCGGAAGAGACCCAGTACTTC.

This clone occurred once. The V call is TRBV10-1, the J call TRBJ1-3, with a weak D call TRBD1 (5 bases). CDR1 is WNHNN and CDR2 is SYGVQD in the germline V gene (reference sequence). The CDR3 runs 16 residues. The V end was cut by 3 bases, the J end by 2 bases, with 14 bases between. The CDR3 region has the DNA TGCGCCAGCAGTGATGGAATAAAGGGGACTGGAAACACCATATATTTT. This codes for CASSDGIKGTGNTIYF.

The V call is TRBV6-5, the J call TRBJ2-7, with D uncertain. The CDR3 contains 15 residues. Trimming removed 2 bases from V and 0 bases from J, with 11 bases in between. Germline values: CDR1 MNHEY, CDR2 SVGAGI. This CDR3 is CASSYLVGSSYEQYF. The CDR3 coding sequence is TGTGCCAGCAGTTACCTGGTCGGTAGCTCCTACGAGCAGTACTTC.

V gene TRBV19 combines with J gene TRBJ1-3; no definite D call. The germline gives CDR1 LNHDA, CDR2 SQIVND (reference sequence). The CDR3 extends over 14 amino acids. V lost 9 bases and J 1 base, leaving 13 bases between the germline ends. CDR3 DNA: TGTGCCAGCACACCCGAAAAATCTGGAAACACCATATATTTT. This encodes CASTPEKSGNTIYF.

CDR3: CASSPPWVVQGAPWYGYTF. DNA for the CDR3: TGTGCCAGCTCACCTCCCTGGGTTGTACAGGGGGCGCCTTGGTATGGCTACACCTTC. This sequence joins TRBV18 and TRBJ1-2, with 9 bases identical to TRBD1. J gave up 5 bases and V 3 bases, and 19 bases lay outside the gene matches. Germline CDR1 reads KGHSH; CDR2 reads LQKENI. The CDR3 runs 19 residues.

V and J are TRBV6-1 and TRBJ2-7, with a weak D call TRBD1 (6 bases). Germline V CDR1 and CDR2: MNHNS, SASEGT. This CDR3 comprises 15 residues. The V end lost 6 bases, the J end lost 0 bases, and 15 bases lay between the germline ends. CDR3 loop: CASRLTGTPSYEQYF. As DNA, the CDR3 is TGTGCCAGCAGGCTTACCGGGACACCCTCCTACGAGCAGTACTTC.

This chain connects TRBV5-1 to TRBJ2-5; 8 positions match TRBD1. J was trimmed by 4 bases and V by 1 base; bases with no gene match: 9. This CDR3 region has 16 residues. Germline V lookup: CDR1 SGHRS, CDR2 YFSETQ. The CDR3 loop is CASSLLPQGAAETQYF. In nucleotides, the CDR3 is TGCGCCAGCAGCTTGTTGCCGCAGGGGGCTGCAGAGACCCAGTACTTC.

The rearrangement joins TRBV27 to TRBJ2-6, with TRBD2 matching over 7 bases. V shed 6 bases and J 15 bases; nucleotides not matched to a gene: 8. The germline CDR1 and CDR2 sequences are MNHEY and SMNVEV (reference sequence). The CDR3 is made up of 12 amino acids. Here the CDR3 DNA reads TGTGCCAGCAGCTCTCTATCGGGGGGCCTGACTTTC. Residues: CASSSLSGGLTF.

The rearrangement uses TRBV4-1 and TRBJ1-4, with 8 bases that match TRBD1. With 4 bases clipped from V and 3 bases from J, the junction kept 10 bases outside the gene matches. In germline, CDR1 is MGHRA, CDR2 YSYEKL. The CDR3 sequence is 17 residues long. The CDR3 DNA is TGCGCCAGCAGCCTAAAAGTCAGGGGGCGGGCTAATGAAAAACTGTTTTTT. Translation: CASSLKVRGRANEKLFF.

The chain has TRBV6-5 and TRBJ1-2; D not resolved. Germline V lookup: CDR1 MNHEY, CDR2 SVGAGI. The CDR3 runs to 15 residues. The V gene lost 4 bases and the J gene lost 4 bases, with 16 bases spanning the gap. The CDR3 DNA is TGTGCCAGCAGTTCGGGTAGGCCAGCACCCTATGGCTACACCTTC. Amino acids: CASSSGRPAPYGYTF.

This chain joins TRBV9 and TRBJ2-1, with D perhaps TRBD2 (5 bases). The CDR3 is 12 residues long. V lost 1 base to trimming and J lost 8 bases, with 7 bases between them. CDR1 SGDLS and CDR2 YYNGEE come from the germline V gene. This CDR3 reads CASSVSGDEQFF. DNA for the CDR3: TGTGCCAGCAGCGTATCCGGGGATGAGCAGTTCTTC.

The chain combines TRBV5-6 with TRBJ1-2, with D hard to call. V gave up 0 bases and J gave up 8 bases, with 20 bases separating them. CDR1 and CDR2 from the germline V gene are SGHDT and YYEEEE. This CDR3 comprises 16 residues. In nucleotides, the CDR3 is TGTGCCAGCAGCTTGGACCCCATGGCGGAATCTGACGGCTACACCTTC. It yields the protein CASSLDPMAESDGYTF. The variable domain in full, with the rest retrieved from reference TRBV5-6 and TRBJ1-2, is DAGVTQSPTHLIKTRGQQVTLRCSPKSGHDTVSWYQQALGQGPQFIFQYYEEEERQRGNFPDRFSGHQFPNYSSELNVNALLLGDSALYLCASSLDPMAESDGYTFGSGTRLTVV.

This chain uses TRBV14 with TRBJ2-6; 11 bases map to TRBD1. Germline lookup yields CDR1 SGHDN and CDR2 FVKESK. With V trimmed by 1 base and J by 0 bases, 8 bases remained unmatched. This CDR3 region has 20 residues. The CDR3 DNA is TGTGCCAGCAGCCAAGTAAAACGGGACAGGGGGAGCTCTGGGGCCAACGTCCTGACTTTC. Encoded protein: CASSQVKRDRGSSGANVLTF.

The rearrangement joins TRBV10-2 to TRBJ2-1; 11 bases agree with TRBD2. The J segment lost 3 bases and the V segment lost 4 bases, leaving 8 bases of the junction unmatched. Germline CDR1 is WSHSY and CDR2 is SAAADI. CDR3 length: 17 amino acids. The CDR3 spells CASSALAGATLYNEQFF. The CDR3 DNA sequence: TGCGCCAGCAGTGCACTAGCGGGGGCCACCCTCTACAATGAGCAGTTCTTC.